The entry below gives a single T cell receptor (beta chain) sequence along with its context. What it binds is not known. The protocol was immunoSEQ multiplex PCR, while the TCRdb copy is restricted to in-frame clones and leaves out a portion. The sample lists about 150,000 clones, 85% to 90% occurring once. The record originates from a study of cytomegalovirus exposure and HLA in healthy donors. Study-level points and caveats: Despite most TCR sequences being rare, some public TCRs occurred in many donors. Researchers counted around 150 TCR beta chains as cytomegalovirus-associated. It was reportedly the case that the classifier diagnosed cytomegalovirus status with high specificity and sensitivity.

Per the germline V gene, CDR1 is SGDLS and CDR2 is YYNGEE. The junction had 5 bases not matched to a gene; V was cut back by 0 bases and J by 2 bases. CDR3 length equals 17 residues. The TCR originated in a human donor in good health. This chain joins TRBV9 and TRBJ2-3; 11 bases match TRBD2. The sequenced material came from PBMCs. The CDR3 region is CASSVAPLAGDTDTQYF. The CDR3 nucleotides read TGTGCCAGCAGCGTAGCTCCACTAGCGGGGGACACAGATACGCAGTATTTT.